This T cell receptor beta chain came from a study of OX40 agonist ivuxolimab in advanced cancers. Overall study context: Every patient in dose escalation had hepatocellular carcinoma, melanoma, renal cell or head and neck cancer.

In its sample, this clone was seen a few times. The antigen is unknown. Measured with immunoSEQ multiplex PCR; TCRdb has only the in-frame clones, and not every one. The table records some 32,000 clones, roughly 83% of them present only once. Germline V gene data show CDR1 as MDHEN and CDR2 as SYDVKM. The CDR3 contains 14 residues. The V end was cut by 2 bases, the J end by 0 bases, with 6 bases between. The investigators sampled blood at baseline, at cycle 4 day 1, and at cycle 7 day 1. Study conclusions and caveats: CD4+ and CD8+ blood T cells expanded clonally by week 6 at 0.1 to 3.0 mg/kg. Researchers did not establish what antigens the expanded peripheral T cells target.

The receptor was derived from an adult with an advanced solid tumor such as melanoma, head and neck, liver or kidney cancer. Sequencing used CD4+ or CD8+ T cells sorted from blood, obtained in a trial of the OX40 agonist ivuxolimab. The chain carries TRBV28 and TRBJ2-3; D is ambiguous. CDR3 protein: CASSLRQSTDTQYF. The CDR3 nucleotides read TGTGCCAGCAGTTTAAGGCAGAGCACAGATACGCAGTATTTT.